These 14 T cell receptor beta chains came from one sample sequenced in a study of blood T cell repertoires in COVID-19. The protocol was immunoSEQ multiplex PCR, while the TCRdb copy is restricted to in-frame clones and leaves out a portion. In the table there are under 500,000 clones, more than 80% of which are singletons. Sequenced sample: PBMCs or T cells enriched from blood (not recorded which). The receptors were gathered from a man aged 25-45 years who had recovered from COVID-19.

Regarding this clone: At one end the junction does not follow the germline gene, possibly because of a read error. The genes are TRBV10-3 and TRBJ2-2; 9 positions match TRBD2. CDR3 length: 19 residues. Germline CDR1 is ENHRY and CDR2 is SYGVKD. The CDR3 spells CAISESGSGSIWEHRGAVF. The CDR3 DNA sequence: TGTGCCATCAGTGAGTCTGGTAGCGGGAGTATCTGGGAACACCGGGGAGCTGTTTTT.

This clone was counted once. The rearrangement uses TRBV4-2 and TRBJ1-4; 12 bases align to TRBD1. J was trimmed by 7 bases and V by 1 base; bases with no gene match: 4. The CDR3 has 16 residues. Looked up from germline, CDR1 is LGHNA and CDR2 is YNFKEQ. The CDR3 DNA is TGTGCCAGCAGCCAAGGGACGGGACAGGGGGCTGAAAAACTGTTTTTT. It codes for CASSQGTGQGAEKLFF.

The CDR3 DNA reads TGTGCCAGCAGTCGGGGGGGTTCCTACGAGCAGTACTTC. Encoded protein: CASSRGGSYEQYF. V usage is TRBV25-1 and J usage is TRBJ2-7; 8 positions agree with TRBD2. With V trimmed by 5 bases and J by 1 base, 1 base remained unmatched. CDR3 length equals 13 residues. Germline loops: CDR1 MGHDK, CDR2 SYGVNS.

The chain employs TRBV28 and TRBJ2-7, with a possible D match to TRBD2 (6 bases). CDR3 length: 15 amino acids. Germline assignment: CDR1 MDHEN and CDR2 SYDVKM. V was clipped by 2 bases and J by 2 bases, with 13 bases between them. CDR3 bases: TGTGCCAGCAGTTTAGGCGGGACTCGCCCCTACGAGCAGTACTTC. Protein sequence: CASSLGGTRPYEQYF.

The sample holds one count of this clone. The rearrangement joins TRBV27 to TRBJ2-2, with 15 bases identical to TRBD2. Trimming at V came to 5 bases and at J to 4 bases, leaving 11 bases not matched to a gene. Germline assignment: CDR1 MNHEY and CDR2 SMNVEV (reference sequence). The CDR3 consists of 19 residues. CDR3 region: CASSLGTSGRLRVTGELFF. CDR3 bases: TGTGCCAGCAGTCTAGGGACTAGCGGGAGGCTCCGGGTCACCGGGGAGCTGTTTTTT.

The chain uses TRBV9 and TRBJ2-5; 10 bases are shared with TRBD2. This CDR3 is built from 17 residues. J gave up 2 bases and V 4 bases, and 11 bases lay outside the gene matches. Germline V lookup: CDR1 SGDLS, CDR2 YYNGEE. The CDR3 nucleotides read TGTGCCAGCAGCCCTCCCTCAGGACTAGCGGATCAAGAGACCCAGTACTTC. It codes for CASSPPSGLADQETQYF. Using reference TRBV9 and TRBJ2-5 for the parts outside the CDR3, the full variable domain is DSGVTQTPKHLITATGQRVTLRCSPRSGDLSVYWYQQSLDQGLQFLIQYYNGEERAKGNILERFSAQQFPDLHSELNLSSLELGDSALYFCASSPPSGLADQETQYFGPGTRLLVL.

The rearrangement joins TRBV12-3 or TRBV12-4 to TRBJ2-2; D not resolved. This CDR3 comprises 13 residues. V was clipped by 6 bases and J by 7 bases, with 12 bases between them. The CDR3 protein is CASSLNRDGELFF. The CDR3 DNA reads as TGTGCCAGCAGCCTGAACAGAGACGGGGAGCTGTTTTTT.

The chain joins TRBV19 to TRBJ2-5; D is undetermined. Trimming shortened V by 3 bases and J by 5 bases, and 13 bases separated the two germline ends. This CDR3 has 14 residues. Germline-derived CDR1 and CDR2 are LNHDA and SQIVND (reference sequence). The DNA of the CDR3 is TGTGCCAGTAGTATGTTGGCCAGGTGGGAGACCCAGTACTTC. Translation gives CASSMLARWETQYF.

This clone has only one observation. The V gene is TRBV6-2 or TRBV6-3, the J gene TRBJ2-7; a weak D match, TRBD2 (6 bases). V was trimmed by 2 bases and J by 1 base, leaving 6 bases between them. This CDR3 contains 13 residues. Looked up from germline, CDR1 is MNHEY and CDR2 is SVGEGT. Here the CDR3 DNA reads TGTGCCAGCAGTTACGGGGGGTCCTACGAGCAGTACTTC. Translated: CASSYGGSYEQYF.

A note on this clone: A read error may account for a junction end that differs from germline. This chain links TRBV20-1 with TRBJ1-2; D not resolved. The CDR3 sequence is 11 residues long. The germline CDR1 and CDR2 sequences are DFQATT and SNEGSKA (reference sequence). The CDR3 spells CSARALEGYIF. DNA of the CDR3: TGCAGTGCTAGAGCCCTCGAGGGCTACATCTTC.

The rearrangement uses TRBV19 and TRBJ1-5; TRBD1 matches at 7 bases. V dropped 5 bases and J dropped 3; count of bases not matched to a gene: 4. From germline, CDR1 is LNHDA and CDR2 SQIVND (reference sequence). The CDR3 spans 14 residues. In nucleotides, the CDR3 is TGTGCCAGTAGTTGGACAGGAGTCAATCAGCCCCAGCATTTT. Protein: CASSWTGVNQPQHF.

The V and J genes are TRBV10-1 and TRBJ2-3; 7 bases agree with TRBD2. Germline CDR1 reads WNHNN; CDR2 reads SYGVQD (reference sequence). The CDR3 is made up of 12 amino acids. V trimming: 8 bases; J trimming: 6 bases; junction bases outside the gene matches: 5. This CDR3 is CASRGSEDTQYF. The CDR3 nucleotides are TGCGCCAGCCGCGGGAGTGAGGATACGCAGTATTTT.

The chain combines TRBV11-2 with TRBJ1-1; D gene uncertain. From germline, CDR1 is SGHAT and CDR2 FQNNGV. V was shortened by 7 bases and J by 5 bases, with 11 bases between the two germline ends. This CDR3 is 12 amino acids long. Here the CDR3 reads CASTTPGTEAFF. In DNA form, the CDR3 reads TGTGCCAGCACGACTCCGGGGACTGAAGCTTTCTTT.

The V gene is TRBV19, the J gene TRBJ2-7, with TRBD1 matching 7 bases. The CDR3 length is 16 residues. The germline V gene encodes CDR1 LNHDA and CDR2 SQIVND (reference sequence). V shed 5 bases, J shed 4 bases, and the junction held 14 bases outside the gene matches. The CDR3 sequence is CASSPTRGTDTYEQYF. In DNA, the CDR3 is TGTGCCAGTAGTCCAACACGTGGGACAGACACTTACGAGCAGTACTTC.